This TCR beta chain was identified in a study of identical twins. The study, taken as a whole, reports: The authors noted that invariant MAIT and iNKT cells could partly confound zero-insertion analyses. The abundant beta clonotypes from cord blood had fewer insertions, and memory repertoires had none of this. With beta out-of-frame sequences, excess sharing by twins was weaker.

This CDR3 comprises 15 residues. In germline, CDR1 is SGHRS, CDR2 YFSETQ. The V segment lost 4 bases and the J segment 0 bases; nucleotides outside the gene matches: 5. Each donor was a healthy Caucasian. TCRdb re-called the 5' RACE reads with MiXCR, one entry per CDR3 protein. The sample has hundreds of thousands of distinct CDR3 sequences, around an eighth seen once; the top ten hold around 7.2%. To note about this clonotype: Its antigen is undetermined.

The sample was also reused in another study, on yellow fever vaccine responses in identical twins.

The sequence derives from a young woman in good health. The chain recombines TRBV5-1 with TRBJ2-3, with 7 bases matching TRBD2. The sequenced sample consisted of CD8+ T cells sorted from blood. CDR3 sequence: CASSGWGGSTDTQYF. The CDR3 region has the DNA TGCGCCAGCAGCGGCTGGGGGGGGAGCACAGATACGCAGTATTTT.